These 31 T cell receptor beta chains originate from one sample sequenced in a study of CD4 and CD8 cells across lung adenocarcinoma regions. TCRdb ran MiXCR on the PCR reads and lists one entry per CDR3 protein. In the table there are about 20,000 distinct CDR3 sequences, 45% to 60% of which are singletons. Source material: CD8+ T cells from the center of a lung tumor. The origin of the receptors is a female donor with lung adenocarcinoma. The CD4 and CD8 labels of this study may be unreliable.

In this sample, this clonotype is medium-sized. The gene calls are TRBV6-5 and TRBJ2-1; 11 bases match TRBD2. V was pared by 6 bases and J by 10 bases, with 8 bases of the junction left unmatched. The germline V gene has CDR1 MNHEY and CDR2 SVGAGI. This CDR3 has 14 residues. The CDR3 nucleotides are TGTGCCAGCAGGACACTAGCGGGGGCGGGAGAGCAGTTCTTC. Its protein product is CASRTLAGAGEQFF.

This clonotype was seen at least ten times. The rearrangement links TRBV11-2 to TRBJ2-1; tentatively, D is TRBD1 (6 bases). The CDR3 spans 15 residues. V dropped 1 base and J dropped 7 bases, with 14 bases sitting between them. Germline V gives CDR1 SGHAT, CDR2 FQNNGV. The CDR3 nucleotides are TGTGCCAGCAGCTTAGCTACAGGGATGGTAAATGAGCAGTTCTTC. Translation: CASSLATGMVNEQFF.

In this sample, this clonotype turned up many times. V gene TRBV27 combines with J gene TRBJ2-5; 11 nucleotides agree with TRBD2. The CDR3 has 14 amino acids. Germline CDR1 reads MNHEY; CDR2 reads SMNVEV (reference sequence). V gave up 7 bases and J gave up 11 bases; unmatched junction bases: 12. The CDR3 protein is CASTELAGVTGQYF. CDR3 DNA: TGTGCCAGCACCGAACTAGCGGGAGTAACGGGGCAGTACTTC.

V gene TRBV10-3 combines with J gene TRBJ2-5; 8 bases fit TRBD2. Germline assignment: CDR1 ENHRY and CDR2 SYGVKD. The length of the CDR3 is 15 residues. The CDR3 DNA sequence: TGTGGCGGGGGGCTCGGGGGCCGTGACAAAAAGACCCAGTACTTC. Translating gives CGGGLGGRDKKTQYF.

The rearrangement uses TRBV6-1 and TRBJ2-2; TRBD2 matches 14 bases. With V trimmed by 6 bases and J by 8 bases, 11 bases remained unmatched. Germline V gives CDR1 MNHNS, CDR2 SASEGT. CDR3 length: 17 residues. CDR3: CASSPKGTSGRKGELFF. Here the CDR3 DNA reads TGTGCCAGCAGCCCCAAAGGGACTAGCGGGAGAAAAGGGGAGCTGTTTTTT.

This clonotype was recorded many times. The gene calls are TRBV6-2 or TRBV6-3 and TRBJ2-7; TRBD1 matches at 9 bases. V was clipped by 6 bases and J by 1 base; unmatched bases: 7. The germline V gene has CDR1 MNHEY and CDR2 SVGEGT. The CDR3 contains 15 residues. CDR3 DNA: TGTGCCAGCAGATACGGGGGACAGGGATCCTACGAGCAGTACTTC. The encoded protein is CASRYGGQGSYEQYF.

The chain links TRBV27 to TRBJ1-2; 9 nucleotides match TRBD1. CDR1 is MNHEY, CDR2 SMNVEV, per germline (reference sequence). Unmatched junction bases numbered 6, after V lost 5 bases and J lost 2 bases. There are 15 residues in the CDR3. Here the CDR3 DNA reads TGTGCCAGCAGTCTGGCCGGGACAGGGAACTATGGCTACACCTTC. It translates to CASSLAGTGNYGYTF.

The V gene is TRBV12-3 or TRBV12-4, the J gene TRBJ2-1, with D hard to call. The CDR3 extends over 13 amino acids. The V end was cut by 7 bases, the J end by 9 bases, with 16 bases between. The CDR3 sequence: CASTPHYAGEQFF. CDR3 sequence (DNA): TGTGCCAGCACACCCCACTATGCTGGTGAGCAGTTCTTC.

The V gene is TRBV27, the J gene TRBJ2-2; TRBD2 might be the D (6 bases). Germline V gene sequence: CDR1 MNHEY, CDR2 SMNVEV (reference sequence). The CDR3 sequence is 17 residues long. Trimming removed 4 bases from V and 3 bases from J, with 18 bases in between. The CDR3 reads CASSSPPGVADTGELFF. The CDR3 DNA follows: TGTGCCAGCAGTTCCCCCCCGGGGGTAGCGGACACCGGGGAGCTGTTTTTT.

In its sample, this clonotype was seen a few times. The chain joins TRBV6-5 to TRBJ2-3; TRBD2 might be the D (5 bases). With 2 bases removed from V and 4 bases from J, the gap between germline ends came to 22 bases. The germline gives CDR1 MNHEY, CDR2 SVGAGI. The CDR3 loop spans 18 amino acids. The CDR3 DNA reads TGTGCCAGCAGTTACGTCGGGAACACCGGGGAGCTGGCAGATACGCAGTATTTT. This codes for CASSYVGNTGELADTQYF.

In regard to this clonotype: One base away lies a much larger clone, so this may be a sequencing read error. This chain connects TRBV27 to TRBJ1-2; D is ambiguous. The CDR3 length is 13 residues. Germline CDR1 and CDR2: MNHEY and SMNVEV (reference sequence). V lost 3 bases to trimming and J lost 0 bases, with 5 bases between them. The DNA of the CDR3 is TGTGCCAGCAGTTTGTTCCCTAACTATGGCTACACCTTC. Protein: CASSLFPNYGYTF.

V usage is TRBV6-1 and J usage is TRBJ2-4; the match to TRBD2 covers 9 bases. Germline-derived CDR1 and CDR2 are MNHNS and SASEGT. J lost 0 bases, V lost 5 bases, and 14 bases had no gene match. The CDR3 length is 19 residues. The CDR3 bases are TGTGCCAGCAGTACCTTAGCGGGAGTACCTAATATAGCCAAAAACATTCAGTACTTC. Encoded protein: CASSTLAGVPNIAKNIQYF.

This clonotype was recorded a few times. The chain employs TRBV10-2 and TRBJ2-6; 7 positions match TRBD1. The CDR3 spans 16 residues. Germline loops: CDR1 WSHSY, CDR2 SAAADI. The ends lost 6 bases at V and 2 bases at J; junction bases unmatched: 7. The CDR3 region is CASSPAQGAGANVLTF. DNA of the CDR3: TGCGCCAGCAGCCCCGCGCAGGGGGCTGGGGCCAACGTCCTGACTTTC.

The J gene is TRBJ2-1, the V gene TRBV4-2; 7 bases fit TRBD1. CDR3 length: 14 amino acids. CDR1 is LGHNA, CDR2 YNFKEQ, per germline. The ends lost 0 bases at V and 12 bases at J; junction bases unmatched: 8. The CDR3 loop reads CASSQDQGQVGQFF. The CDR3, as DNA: TGTGCCAGCAGCCAAGATCAAGGACAGGTGGGGCAGTTCTTC.

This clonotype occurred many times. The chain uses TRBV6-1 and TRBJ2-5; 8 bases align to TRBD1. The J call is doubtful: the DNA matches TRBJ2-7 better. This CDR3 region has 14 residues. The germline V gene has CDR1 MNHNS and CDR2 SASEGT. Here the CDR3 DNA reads TGTGCCAGCAGTCCCCGGACAGGGCCCTACGAGCAGTACTTC. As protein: CASSPRTGPYEQYF.

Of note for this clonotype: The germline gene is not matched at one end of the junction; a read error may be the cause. The CDR3 loop reads CASTCARGTETQYF. CDR3 coding DNA: TGTGCCAGCACTTGCGCCCGGGGCACAGAGACCCAGTATTTC. The chain couples TRBV27 to TRBJ2-5, with D possibly called TRBD1 or TRBD2 (5 bases each). Germline V gene data show CDR1 as MNHEY and CDR2 as SMNVEV (reference sequence). The CDR3 length is 14 residues.

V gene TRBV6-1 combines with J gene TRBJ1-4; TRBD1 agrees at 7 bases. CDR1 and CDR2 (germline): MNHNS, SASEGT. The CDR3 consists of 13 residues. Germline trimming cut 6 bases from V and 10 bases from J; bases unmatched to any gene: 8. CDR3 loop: CASRGTVVGKLFF. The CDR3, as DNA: TGTGCCAGCAGGGGGACAGTTGTCGGAAAACTGTTTTTT.

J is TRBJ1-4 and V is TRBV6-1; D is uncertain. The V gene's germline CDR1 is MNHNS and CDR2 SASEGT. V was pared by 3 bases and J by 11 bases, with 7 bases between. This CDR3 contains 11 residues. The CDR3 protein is CASSEPWKLFF. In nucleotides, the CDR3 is TGTGCCAGCAGTGAGCCGTGGAAACTGTTTTTT.

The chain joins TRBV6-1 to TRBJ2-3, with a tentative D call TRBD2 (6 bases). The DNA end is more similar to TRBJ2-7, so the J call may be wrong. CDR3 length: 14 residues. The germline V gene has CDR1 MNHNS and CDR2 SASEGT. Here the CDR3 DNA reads TGTGCCAGCACCGGGAGCGGAGCCAAAAATATGCAGTACTTC. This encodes CASTGSGAKNMQYF.

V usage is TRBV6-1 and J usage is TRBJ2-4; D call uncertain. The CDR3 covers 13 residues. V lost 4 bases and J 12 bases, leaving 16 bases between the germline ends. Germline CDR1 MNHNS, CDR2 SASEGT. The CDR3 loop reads CASSVEEQGPQYF. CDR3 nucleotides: TGTGCCAGCAGTGTAGAGGAACAAGGGCCTCAGTACTTC.

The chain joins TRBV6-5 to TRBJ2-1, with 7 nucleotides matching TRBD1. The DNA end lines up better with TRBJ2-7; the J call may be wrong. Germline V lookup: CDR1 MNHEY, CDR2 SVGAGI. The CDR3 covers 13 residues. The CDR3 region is CASSFLQGREQYF. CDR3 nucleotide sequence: TGTGCCAGCAGTTTCCTACAGGGGCGCGAGCAGTACTTC.

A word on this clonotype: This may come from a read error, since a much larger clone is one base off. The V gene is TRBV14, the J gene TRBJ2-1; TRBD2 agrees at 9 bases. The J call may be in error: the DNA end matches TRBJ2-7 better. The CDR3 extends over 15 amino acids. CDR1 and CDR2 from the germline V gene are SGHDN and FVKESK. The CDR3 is CASSLRTSVYNEQYF. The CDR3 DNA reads TGTGCCAGCAGCCTAAGGACTAGCGTCTACAATGAGCAGTACTTC.

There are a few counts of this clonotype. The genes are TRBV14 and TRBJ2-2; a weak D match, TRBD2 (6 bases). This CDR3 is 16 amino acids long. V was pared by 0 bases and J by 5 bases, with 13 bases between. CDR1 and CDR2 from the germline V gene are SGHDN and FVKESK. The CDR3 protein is CASSQEGRRGTGELFF. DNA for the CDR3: TGTGCCAGCAGCCAAGAAGGGCGGAGGGGAACCGGGGAGCTGTTTTTT.

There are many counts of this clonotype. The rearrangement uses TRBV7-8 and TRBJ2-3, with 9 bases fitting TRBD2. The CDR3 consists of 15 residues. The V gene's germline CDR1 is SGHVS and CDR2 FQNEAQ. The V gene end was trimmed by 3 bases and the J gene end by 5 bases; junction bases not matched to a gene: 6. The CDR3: CASSLGGGAKDTQYF. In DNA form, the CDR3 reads TGTGCCAGCAGCTTGGGCGGGGGGGCCAAAGATACGCAGTATTTT. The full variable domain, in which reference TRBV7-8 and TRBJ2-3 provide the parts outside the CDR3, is GAGVSQSPRYKVAKRGQDVALRCDPISGHVSLFWYQQALGQGPEFLTYFQNEAQLDKSGLPSDRFFAERPEGSVSTLKIQRTQQEDSAVYLCASSLGGGAKDTQYFGPGTRLTVL.

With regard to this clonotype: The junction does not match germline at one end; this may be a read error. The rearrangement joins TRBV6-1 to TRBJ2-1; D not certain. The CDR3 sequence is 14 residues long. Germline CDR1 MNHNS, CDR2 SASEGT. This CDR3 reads CASSLVGPYNAQYF. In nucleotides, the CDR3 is TGTGCCAGCAGTCTTGTCGGCCCCTACAATGCGCAGTATTTC.

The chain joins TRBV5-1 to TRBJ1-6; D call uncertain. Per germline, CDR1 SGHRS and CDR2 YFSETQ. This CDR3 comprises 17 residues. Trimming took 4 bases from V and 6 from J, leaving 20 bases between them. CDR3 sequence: CASSLDPEGGLNSPLHF. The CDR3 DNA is TGCGCCAGCAGCCTGGACCCAGAAGGTGGTCTTAATTCACCCCTCCACTTT.

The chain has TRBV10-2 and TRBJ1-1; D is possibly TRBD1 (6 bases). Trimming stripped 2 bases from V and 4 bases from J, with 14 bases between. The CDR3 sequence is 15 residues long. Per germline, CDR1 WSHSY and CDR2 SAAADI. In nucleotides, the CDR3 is TGCGCCAGCAGTGAGGGGTTGAAAGGGGGCACTGAAGCTTTCTTT. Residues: CASSEGLKGGTEAFF.

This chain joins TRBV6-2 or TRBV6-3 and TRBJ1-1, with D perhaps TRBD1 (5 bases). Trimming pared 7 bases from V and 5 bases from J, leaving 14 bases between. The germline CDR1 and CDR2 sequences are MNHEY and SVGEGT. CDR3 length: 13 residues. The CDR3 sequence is CASKETSGTEAFF. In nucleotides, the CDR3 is TGTGCCAGCAAAGAAACATCAGGGACTGAAGCTTTCTTT.

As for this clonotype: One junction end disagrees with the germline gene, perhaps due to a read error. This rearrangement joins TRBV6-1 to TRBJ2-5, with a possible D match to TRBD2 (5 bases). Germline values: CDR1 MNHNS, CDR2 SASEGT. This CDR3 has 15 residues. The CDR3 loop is CARGIEGAGPDTQYF. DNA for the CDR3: TGTGCCAGGGGAATTGAGGGCGCAGGCCCAGATACCCAGTACTTT.

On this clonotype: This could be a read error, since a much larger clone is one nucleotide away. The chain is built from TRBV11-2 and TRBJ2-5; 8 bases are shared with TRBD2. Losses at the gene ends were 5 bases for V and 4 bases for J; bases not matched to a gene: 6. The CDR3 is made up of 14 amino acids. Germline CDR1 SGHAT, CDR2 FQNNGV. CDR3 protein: CASSQGLVTETQYF. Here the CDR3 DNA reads TGTGCCAGCAGCCAGGGACTAGTGACAGAGACCCAGTACTTC. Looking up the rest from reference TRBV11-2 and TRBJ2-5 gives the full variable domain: EAGVAQSPRYKIIEKRQSVAFWCNPISGHATLYWYQQILGQGPKLLIQFQNNGVVDDSQLPKDRFSAERLKGVDSTLKIQPAKLEDSAVYLCASSQGLVTETQYFGPGTRLLVL.

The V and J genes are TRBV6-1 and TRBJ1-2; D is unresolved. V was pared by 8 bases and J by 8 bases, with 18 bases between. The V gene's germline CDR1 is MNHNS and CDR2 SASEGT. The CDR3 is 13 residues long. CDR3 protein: CASEGRQRQGYTF. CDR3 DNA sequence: TGTGCCAGCGAGGGCAGGCAAAGGCAAGGCTACACCTTC.